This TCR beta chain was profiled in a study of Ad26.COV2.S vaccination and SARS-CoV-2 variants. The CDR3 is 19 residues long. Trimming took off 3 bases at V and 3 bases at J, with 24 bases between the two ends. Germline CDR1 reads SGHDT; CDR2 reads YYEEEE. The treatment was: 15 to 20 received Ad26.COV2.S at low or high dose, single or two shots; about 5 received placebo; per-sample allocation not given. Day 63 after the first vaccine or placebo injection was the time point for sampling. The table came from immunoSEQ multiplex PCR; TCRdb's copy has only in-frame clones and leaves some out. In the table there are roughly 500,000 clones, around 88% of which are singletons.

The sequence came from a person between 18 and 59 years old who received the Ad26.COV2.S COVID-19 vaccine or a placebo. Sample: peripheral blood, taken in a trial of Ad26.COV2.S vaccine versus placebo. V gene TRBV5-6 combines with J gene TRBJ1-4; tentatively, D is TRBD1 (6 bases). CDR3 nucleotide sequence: TGTGCCAGCAGCTCCCGCCCGGACAGACCTATGCGCTCTAATGAAAAACTGTTTTTT. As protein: CASSSRPDRPMRSNEKLFF. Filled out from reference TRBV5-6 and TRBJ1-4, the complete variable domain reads DAGVTQSPTHLIKTRGQQVTLRCSPKSGHDTVSWYQQALGQGPQFIFQYYEEEERQRGNFPDRFSGHQFPNYSSELNVNALLLGDSALYLCASSSRPDRPMRSNEKLFFGSGTQLSVL.